This TCR beta chain was sequenced during a study of cytomegalovirus exposure and HLA in healthy donors. From germline, CDR1 is SGDLS and CDR2 YYNGEE. This CDR3 has 15 residues. Trimming took 0 bases from V and 5 from J, leaving 14 bases between them. This clone was counted a few times. PCR amplification relied on 60 Vbeta primers (plus 13 Jbeta primers). The protocol was immunoSEQ multiplex PCR, while the TCRdb copy is restricted to in-frame clones and leaves out a portion. Of 150,000 to 200,000 clones in the sample, roughly 74% were seen once. The sequenced sample was PBMCs. The TCR sequence derives from a man between 18 and 29 years old in good health and CMV-seropositive. The J gene is TRBJ1-2, the V gene TRBV9; D is unclear. CDR3 sequence: CASSVGLTESYGYTF. CDR3 sequence (DNA): TGTGCCAGCAGCGTAGGTTTGACGGAGAGTTATGGCTACACCTTC.